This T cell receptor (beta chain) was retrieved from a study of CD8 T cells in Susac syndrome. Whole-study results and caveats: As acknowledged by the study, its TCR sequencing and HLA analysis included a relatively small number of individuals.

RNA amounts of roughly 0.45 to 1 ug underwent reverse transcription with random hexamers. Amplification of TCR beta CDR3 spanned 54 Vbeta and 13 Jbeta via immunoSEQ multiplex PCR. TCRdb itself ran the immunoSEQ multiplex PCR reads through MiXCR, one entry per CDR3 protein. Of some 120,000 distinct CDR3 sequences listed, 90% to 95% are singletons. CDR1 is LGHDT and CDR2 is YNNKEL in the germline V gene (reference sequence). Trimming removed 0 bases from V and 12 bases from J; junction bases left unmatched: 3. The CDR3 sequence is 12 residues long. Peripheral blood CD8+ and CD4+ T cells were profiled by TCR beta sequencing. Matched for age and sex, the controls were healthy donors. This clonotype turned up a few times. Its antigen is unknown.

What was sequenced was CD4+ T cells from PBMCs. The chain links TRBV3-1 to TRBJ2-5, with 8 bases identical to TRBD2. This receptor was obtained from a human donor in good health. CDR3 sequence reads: CASSQESGGKYF. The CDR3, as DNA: TGTGCCAGCAGCCAAGAATCGGGGGGGAAGTACTTC.